This TCR beta chain was sequenced in a study of early T cells in non-severe SARS-CoV-2 infection. Study overall: Chains stayed unpaired after sequencing of bulk RNA from unsorted whole blood.

Individual cDNA molecules were tagged with unique molecular identifiers. TCRdb processed the 5' RACE reads anew with MiXCR; each CDR3 protein has one entry. The sample carries over 90,000 distinct CDR3 sequences, more than 10% recorded once. Study-wide results and limits: Missing private and CD4 specificities, VDJdb matching favored anti-spike CD8 responses.

Trimming left V 2 bases short and J 1 base short, with 9 bases between. Germline assignment: CDR1 KGHSH and CDR2 LQKENI. CDR3 length: 14 amino acids. This clonotype came up many times. Antigen specificity is unknown. Specimen: whole blood, collected at baseline. The chain combines TRBV18 with TRBJ2-7; a possible D gene is TRBD1 (6 bases). This receptor was obtained from an adult who was a healthcare worker with PCR-confirmed SARS-CoV-2 infection or an uninfected control (not recorded which). CDR3: CASSPKQGSYEQYF. The DNA of the CDR3 is TGTGCCAGCTCACCAAAACAGGGATCCTACGAGCAGTACTTC.